The rows below give T cell receptor beta chains drawn from one sample of a study of cytomegalovirus exposure and HLA in healthy donors. Method: immunoSEQ multiplex PCR; TCRdb's copy keeps in-frame clones and lacks some. The sample lists around 150,000 clones, about 60% occurring once. Source material: PBMCs. All receptors come from a woman aged 55-69 years in good health and CMV-seropositive. The CDR3 runs from the conserved cysteine through the conserved F or W. The D gene is left open where the match is weak. Some rows have no size entry. The others give once, few or many, or a class for an expanded clone.

d_call	j_call	v_call	clone_size	cdr3_aa	cdr3_nt
.	TRBJ2-5	TRBV28	once	CASSRLSRVLETQYF	TGTGCCAGCAGTCGCCTGTCGCGGGTTCTGGAGACCCAGTACTTC
TRBD2	TRBJ2-1	TRBV7-3	few	CASSKGLVNEQFF	TGTGCCAGCAGCAAGGGACTAGTCAATGAGCAGTTCTTC
.	TRBJ1-5	TRBV6-1	few	CASSKTGNQPQHF	TGTGCCAGCAGTAAGACAGGAAATCAGCCCCAGCATTTT
TRBD2	TRBJ2-3	TRBV5-1	few	CASSPPGLAGNTDTQYF	TGCGCCAGCAGCCCGCCCGGACTAGCGGGAAACACAGATACGCAGTATTTT
.	TRBJ2-7	TRBV7-9	.	CASSLGGYYEQYF	TGTGCCAGCAGCTTGGGGGGATATTACGAGCAGTACTTC
.	TRBJ2-6	TRBV2	few	CASWGEPSSGANVLTF	TGTGCCAGCTGGGGCGAGCCCAGCTCTGGGGCCAACGTCCTGACTTTC
.	TRBJ1-5	TRBV28	.	CASSSLSSYSNQPQHF	TGTGCCAGCAGCTCCCTCAGTTCGTATAGCAATCAGCCCCAGCATTTT
.	TRBJ2-1	TRBV27	.	CASSLTGDNEQFF	TGTGCCAGCAGTTTGACCGGGGACAATGAGCAGTTCTTC
.	TRBJ1-5	TRBV4-1	.	CASSQESGGNQPQHF	TGCGCCAGCAGCCAAGAGTCGGGGGGGAATCAGCCCCAGCATTTT
.	TRBJ1-1	TRBV6-5	.	CASSYGGARNTEAFF	TGTGCCAGCAGTTACGGGGGGGCCAGGAACACTGAAGCTTTCTTT
.	TRBJ1-3	TRBV19	.	CASRGREVVSGNTIYF	TGTGCCAGTAGGGGGAGAGAAGTCGTCTCTGGAAACACCATATATTTT
TRBD2	TRBJ2-7	TRBV27	.	CASSQGLAGVAHEQYF	TGTGCCAGCAGTCAGGGACTAGCGGGAGTTGCCCACGAGCAGTACTTC
.	TRBJ2-7	TRBV30	.	CAWSYRDEQYF	TGTGCCTGGAGTTACAGGGACGAGCAGTACTTC
.	TRBJ1-1	TRBV6-4	.	CASRDLGGAGHTEAFF	TGTGCCAGCAGGGACTTAGGGGGAGCGGGACACACTGAAGCTTTCTTT
.	TRBJ2-1	TRBV9	.	CASSVESGSDEQFF	TGTGCCAGCAGCGTGGAGTCGGGATCTGATGAGCAGTTCTTC
.	TRBJ2-1	TRBV7-9	.	CASSLNRDRDEQFF	TGTGCCAGCAGCTTAAACAGGGATCGCGATGAGCAGTTCTTC
TRBD2	TRBJ2-2	TRBV27	.	CASSLTSGITGELFF	TGTGCCAGCAGTTTAACTAGCGGGATTACCGGGGAGCTGTTTTTT
TRBD1	TRBJ1-1	TRBV5-4	few	CASSFDRVGTEAFF	TGTGCCAGCAGCTTTGACAGGGTCGGGACTGAAGCTTTCTTT
TRBD1	TRBJ1-1	TRBV2	.	CASGLQGRDTEAFF	TGTGCCAGCGGCTTACAGGGGCGGGACACTGAAGCTTTCTTT
.	TRBJ1-5	TRBV19	few	CASSIDPQADNQPQHF	TGTGCCAGTAGTATAGACCCACAGGCAGATAATCAGCCCCAGCATTTT